One and the same sample provided the 13 T cell receptor beta chains below, sequenced in a study of blood T cell repertoires in COVID-19. The table came from immunoSEQ multiplex PCR; TCRdb's copy has only in-frame clones and leaves some out. Of approximately 150,000 clones listed, 83% are singletons. Material for sequencing was peripheral blood. The receptors originated from a woman older than 75 with acute or convalescent COVID-19.

The chain joins TRBV12-3 or TRBV12-4 to TRBJ1-1; D not resolved. Trimming shortened V by 10 bases and J by 0 bases, and 12 bases separated the two germline ends. This CDR3 region has 13 residues. The CDR3 is CATQLQVNTEAFF. CDR3 sequence (DNA): TGTGCCACCCAATTGCAGGTGAACACTGAAGCTTTCTTT.

The chain recombines TRBV19 with TRBJ2-1; weak D call: TRBD1 (6 bases). Germline CDR1 and CDR2: LNHDA and SQIVND (reference sequence). Trimming took 11 bases from V and 4 from J, leaving 15 bases between them. The CDR3 extends over 13 amino acids. The CDR3 sequence is CAAKDRKYNEQFF. The DNA for the CDR3 is TGTGCCGCAAAAGACAGGAAGTACAATGAGCAGTTCTTC. Combining the CDR3 with reference TRBV19 and TRBJ2-1 gives the whole variable domain DGGITQSPKYLFRKEGQNVTLSCEQNLNHDAMYWYRQDPGQGLRLIYYSQIVNDFQKGDIAEGYSVSREKKESFPLTVTSAQKNPTAFYLCAAKDRKYNEQFFGPGTRLTVL.

The chain joins TRBV24-1 to TRBJ1-1, with 9 bases matching TRBD1. The CDR3 extends over 15 amino acids. Trimming removed 3 bases from V and 3 bases from J; junction bases left unmatched: 4. Germline CDR1 and CDR2: KGHDR and SFDVKD. The CDR3 here is CATSDPRTGDTEAFF. Written as DNA, the CDR3 is TGTGCCACCAGTGATCCACGGACAGGGGACACTGAAGCTTTCTTT.

This clone was recorded only once. The V call is TRBV7-9, the J call TRBJ2-1, with D perhaps TRBD2 (6 bases). CDR3 length equals 16 residues. Deletions cut 1 base from V and 5 bases from J, with 15 bases between. In germline, CDR1 is SEHNR, CDR2 FQNEAQ (reference sequence). CDR3 amino acids: CASSLGGVLPDNEQFF. The CDR3 DNA follows: TGTGCCAGCAGCTTAGGCGGGGTCCTTCCGGACAATGAGCAGTTCTTC. The variable domain in full, with the rest retrieved from reference TRBV7-9 and TRBJ2-1, is DTGVSQNPRHKITKRGQNVTFRCDPISEHNRLYWYRQTLGQGPEFLTYFQNEAQLEKSRLLSDRFSAERPKGSFSTLEIQRTEQGDSAMYLCASSLGGVLPDNEQFFGPGTRLTVL.

The J gene is TRBJ2-5, the V gene TRBV5-4, with 8 bases matching TRBD2. CDR3 length: 16 amino acids. The germline V gene encodes CDR1 SGHNT and CDR2 YYREEE (reference sequence). V lost 0 bases and J lost 4; bases outside the gene matches: 8. The CDR3 spells CASSLEVSGVSETQYF. CDR3 in DNA: TGTGCCAGCAGCTTGGAGGTTAGCGGGGTGTCAGAGACCCAGTACTTC.

The rearrangement uses TRBV10-2 and TRBJ1-1, with D hard to call. CDR3 length: 13 amino acids. Germline CDR1 is WSHSY and CDR2 is SAAADI. The V end lost 8 bases, the J end lost 3 bases, and 13 bases lay between the germline ends. CDR3 bases: TGCGCCAGCCGCAGTGAGGCGTACACTGAAGCTTTCTTT. Protein: CASRSEAYTEAFF.

This clone was picked up one time. The rearrangement joins TRBV6-5 to TRBJ2-1, with 8 nucleotides matching TRBD2. The CDR3 is 15 amino acids. Germline trimming cut 5 bases from V and 1 base from J; bases unmatched to any gene: 4. The germline V gene encodes CDR1 MNHEY and CDR2 SVGAGI. The CDR3 DNA sequence: TGTGCCAGCAGTCCACGCGGGGGGTCCTACAATGAGCAGTTCTTC. Its protein is CASSPRGGSYNEQFF.

The genes are TRBV19 and TRBJ1-1; tentatively, D is TRBD1 (5 bases). Trimming took 3 bases from V and 0 from J, leaving 11 bases between them. Germline values: CDR1 LNHDA, CDR2 SQIVND (reference sequence). This CDR3 comprises 15 residues. The CDR3 nucleotides are TGTGCCAGTAGTATCCAGGACACCCTGAACACTGAAGCTTTCTTT. It is translated as CASSIQDTLNTEAFF.

V is TRBV10-3 and J is TRBJ2-5, with D maybe TRBD2 (6 bases). Looked up from germline, CDR1 is ENHRY and CDR2 is SYGVKD. V was shortened by 3 bases and J by 6 bases, with 11 bases between the two germline ends. This CDR3 comprises 13 residues. The CDR3, as DNA: TGTGCCATCAGTGATTCTAGCGAGAAGACCCAGTACTTC. Its protein product is CAISDSSEKTQYF.

This clone has just a few counts. The gene calls are TRBV6-5 and TRBJ1-5; no definite D call. Deletions cut 4 bases from V and 2 bases from J, with 15 bases between. The germline CDR1 and CDR2 sequences are MNHEY and SVGAGI. The CDR3 sequence is 16 residues long. The CDR3 here is CASSSIVVPGNQPQHF. CDR3 sequence (DNA): TGTGCCAGCAGTTCGATAGTTGTGCCGGGCAATCAGCCCCAGCATTTT.

There are a few counts of this clone. This chain connects TRBV9 to TRBJ1-6; weak D call: TRBD1 (5 bases). V lost 4 bases to trimming and J lost 7 bases, with 12 bases between them. The CDR3 totals 14 residues. CDR1 SGDLS and CDR2 YYNGEE come from the germline V gene. The CDR3, as DNA: TGTGCCAGCAGCCCGAGGACACCGAATTCACCCCTCCACTTT. Amino acid sequence: CASSPRTPNSPLHF. Full variable domain (rest looked up from reference TRBV9 and TRBJ1-6): DSGVTQTPKHLITATGQRVTLRCSPRSGDLSVYWYQQSLDQGLQFLIQYYNGEERAKGNILERFSAQQFPDLHSELNLSSLELGDSALYFCASSPRTPNSPLHFGNGTRLTVT.

V is TRBV9 and J is TRBJ2-5; TRBD2 is a possible D gene (7 bases). The CDR3 extends over 16 amino acids. Germline V CDR1 and CDR2: SGDLS, YYNGEE. Trimming removed 4 bases at V and 2 bases at J, with 18 bases between. In DNA, the CDR3 is TGTGCCAGCAGCAGTGGGGCGGGGGCCATTCAAGAGACCCAGTACTTC. The encoded protein is CASSSGAGAIQETQYF. Variable domain in full (rest from reference TRBV9 and TRBJ2-5): DSGVTQTPKHLITATGQRVTLRCSPRSGDLSVYWYQQSLDQGLQFLIQYYNGEERAKGNILERFSAQQFPDLHSELNLSSLELGDSALYFCASSSGAGAIQETQYFGPGTRLLVL.

This clone was observed a few times. V is TRBV7-9 and J is TRBJ2-7; D gene unclear. This CDR3 contains 15 residues. Germline lookup yields CDR1 SEHNR and CDR2 FQNEAQ (reference sequence). Trimming removed 0 bases at V and 6 bases at J, with 15 bases between. CDR3 in amino acids: CASSLAASLLGEQYF. CDR3 DNA sequence: TGTGCCAGCAGCTTAGCGGCTAGTCTCCTTGGCGAGCAGTACTTC.